Below are 30 T cell receptor beta chains sequenced from a single sample in a study of T cell changes during pregnancy in multiple sclerosis. Produced via immunoSEQ multiplex PCR; TCRdb's table is partial and in-frame only. The profile covers 28,000 or so clones, with approximately 89% appearing a single time and around 0.72% taken by the ten largest. The specimen comprised CD4+ T cells from peripheral blood mononuclear cells, sampled in the second trimester of pregnancy. Every receptor here comes from a female donor with multiple sclerosis, enrolled in a pregnancy study.

The chain has TRBV9 and TRBJ2-7; 7 bases line up with TRBD1. J gave up 7 bases and V 3 bases, and 16 bases lay outside the gene matches. Germline V CDR1 and CDR2: SGDLS, YYNGEE. CDR3 length: 16 amino acids. The CDR3, as DNA: TGTGCCAGCAGCGCCCAGGGGGTAGGGTTCACGGGGGAGCAGTACTTC. As protein: CASSAQGVGFTGEQYF.

The V gene is TRBV6-5, the J gene TRBJ1-1; no definite D call. CDR3 length equals 14 residues. Per germline, CDR1 MNHEY and CDR2 SVGAGI. Trimming cost V 2 bases and J 0 bases, with 7 bases left between them. CDR3 sequence reads: CASSYPAVNTEAFF. The CDR3 DNA follows: TGTGCCAGCAGTTACCCCGCAGTGAACACTGAAGCTTTCTTT.

The genes are TRBV5-1 and TRBJ2-1; 7 positions match TRBD2. This CDR3 is 14 amino acids long. Per the germline V gene, CDR1 is SGHRS and CDR2 is YFSETQ. The J segment lost 3 bases and the V segment lost 5 bases, leaving 5 bases of the junction unmatched. The CDR3 region is CASSARGDYNEQFF. Written as DNA, the CDR3 is TGCGCCAGCAGTGCCCGGGGGGACTACAATGAGCAGTTCTTC.

V gene TRBV2 combines with J gene TRBJ2-1, with 8 positions matching TRBD2. After removal of 7 bases from V and 4 bases from J, the junction contained 6 bases not matched to a gene. The CDR3 has 14 residues. Germline lookup yields CDR1 SNHLY and CDR2 FYNNEI. The CDR3, as DNA: TGTGCCAGCAATAAGGCTAGCGGGTACAATGAGCAGTTCTTC. Protein: CASNKASGYNEQFF.

The V gene is TRBV29-1, the J gene TRBJ1-2; unclear D gene. Trimming removed 1 base from V and 2 bases from J, with 8 bases in between. The CDR3 loop spans 13 amino acids. From germline, CDR1 is SQVTM and CDR2 ANQGSEA. CDR3 amino acids: CSVEVEQNYGYTF. CDR3 nucleotide sequence: TGCAGCGTTGAAGTGGAACAGAACTATGGCTACACCTTC.

This chain links TRBV30 with TRBJ1-4, with TRBD1 as a possible D gene (6 bases). This CDR3 has 14 residues. The germline gives CDR1 GTSNPN, CDR2 SVGIG (reference sequence). With 2 bases removed from V and 2 bases from J, the gap between germline ends came to 9 bases. The CDR3 DNA follows: TGTGCCTGGAGTACCGGACAGACTAATGAAAAACTGTTTTTT. Amino acids: CAWSTGQTNEKLFF.

V gene TRBV9 combines with J gene TRBJ2-2, with TRBD1 identical over 7 bases. After removal of 2 bases from V and 9 bases from J, the junction contained 19 bases not matched to a gene. CDR1 and CDR2 (germline): SGDLS, YYNGEE. CDR3 length equals 18 residues. The CDR3 loop is CASSVGAFTGARTRELFF. For the CDR3, the DNA is TGTGCCAGCAGCGTCGGAGCGTTTACAGGGGCGAGGACCAGGGAGCTGTTTTTT. Full variable domain (missing parts from reference TRBV9 and TRBJ2-2): DSGVTQTPKHLITATGQRVTLRCSPRSGDLSVYWYQQSLDQGLQFLIQYYNGEERAKGNILERFSAQQFPDLHSELNLSSLELGDSALYFCASSVGAFTGARTRELFFGEGSRLTVL.

This clone was observed a single time. The CDR3 DNA is TGTGCCATCGGACCGACAGAGAAAGAGACCCAGTACTTC. Amino acid sequence: CAIGPTEKETQYF. V gene TRBV10-3 combines with J gene TRBJ2-5; tentative D call: TRBD1 (5 bases). Trimming removed 8 bases at V and 3 bases at J, with 13 bases between. The CDR3 consists of 13 residues. Germline V gene data show CDR1 as ENHRY and CDR2 as SYGVKD.

The chain is built from TRBV30 and TRBJ1-1, with D possibly TRBD1 on 6 matching bases. The CDR3 is 13 amino acids. Trimming left V 1 base short and J 11 bases short, with 17 bases between. Germline CDR1 and CDR2: GTSNPN and SVGIG (reference sequence). CDR3 protein: CAWSGRQGRRAFF. CDR3 coding DNA: TGTGCCTGGAGTGGAAGGCAGGGGCGGAGGGCTTTCTTT.

The chain is built from TRBV7-9 and TRBJ2-1; 7 nucleotides align to TRBD2. The CDR3 extends over 14 amino acids. The V gene's germline CDR1 is SEHNR and CDR2 FQNEAQ (reference sequence). Unmatched junction bases numbered 4, after V lost 3 bases and J lost 5 bases. The CDR3 sequence is CASSFGLADNEQFF. The CDR3 coding sequence is TGTGCCAGCAGCTTTGGCCTAGCGGACAATGAGCAGTTCTTC.

The chain recombines TRBV6-5 with TRBJ2-7; a possible D gene is TRBD1 (6 bases). CDR1 and CDR2 from the germline V gene are MNHEY and SVGAGI. Trimming cost V 0 bases and J 6 bases, with 15 bases left between them. This CDR3 spans 15 amino acids. CDR3 sequence (DNA): TGTGCCAGCAGTTACTCGAGGTACAGGGAAGGCGAGCAGTACTTC. Its protein product is CASSYSRYREGEQYF.

The chain's CDR3 is CASSSWGQGFMEQYF. Here the CDR3 DNA reads TGTGCCAGCAGCTCCTGGGGACAGGGATTCATGGAGCAGTACTTC. V gene TRBV5-4 combines with J gene TRBJ2-7; TRBD1 matches 9 bases. Germline CDR1 reads SGHNT; CDR2 reads YYREEE (reference sequence). Trimming cost V 3 bases and J 7 bases; bases outside gene matches: 11. The CDR3 length is 15 residues.

The chain employs TRBV5-1 and TRBJ2-1; 11 nucleotides match TRBD2. The CDR3 is 16 amino acids. Per the germline V gene, CDR1 is SGHRS and CDR2 is YFSETQ. The trim removed 0 bases at V and 6 bases at J, leaving 5 bases unmatched. CDR3 sequence reads: CASSLDPSGGLNEQFF. Written as DNA, the CDR3 is TGCGCCAGCAGCTTGGATCCTAGCGGGGGGCTCAATGAGCAGTTCTTC.

The chain is built from TRBV11-1 and TRBJ2-3, with a weak D call TRBD2 (5 bases). This CDR3 is 13 amino acids long. Per the germline V gene, CDR1 is SGHAT and CDR2 is FQDESV (reference sequence). V was clipped by 7 bases and J by 4 bases, with 12 bases between them. The chain's CDR3 is CASNFAGADTQYF. Written as DNA, the CDR3 is TGTGCCAGCAATTTCGCGGGCGCAGATACGCAGTATTTT.

This clone qualifies as medium-sized. The sample has other DNA sequences that encode this CDR3 too. The chain uses TRBV7-3 and TRBJ1-1; possible D gene TRBD1, 5 bases. The length of the CDR3 is 14 residues. With 0 bases removed from V and 3 bases from J, the gap between germline ends came to 8 bases. In germline, CDR1 is SGHTA, CDR2 FQGTGA. The CDR3 DNA reads as TGTGCCAGCAGCTTAACAGGAGGGGACACTGAAGCTTTCTTT. It specifies CASSLTGGDTEAFF.

The chain recombines TRBV5-6 with TRBJ1-2; D is uncertain. The CDR3 is 15 residues long. The V end was cut by 0 bases, the J end by 2 bases, with 11 bases between. Per germline, CDR1 SGHDT and CDR2 YYEEEE. CDR3 DNA sequence: TGTGCCAGCAGCTTGGGACTAGCGGGAAACTATGGCTACACCTTC. Protein product: CASSLGLAGNYGYTF. Drawing the rest from reference TRBV5-6 and TRBJ1-2, the complete variable domain is DAGVTQSPTHLIKTRGQQVTLRCSPKSGHDTVSWYQQALGQGPQFIFQYYEEEERQRGNFPDRFSGHQFPNYSSELNVNALLLGDSALYLCASSLGLAGNYGYTFGSGTRLTVV.

The genes are TRBV5-1 and TRBJ2-5; the match to TRBD2 covers 11 bases. With V trimmed by 4 bases and J by 5 bases, 10 bases remained unmatched. The germline gives CDR1 SGHRS, CDR2 YFSETQ. CDR3 length: 16 amino acids. This chain's CDR3 is CASSLGTSGVEETQYF. Written as DNA, the CDR3 is TGCGCCAGCAGCCTTGGGACTAGCGGCGTTGAGGAGACCCAGTACTTC.

The chain couples TRBV29-1 to TRBJ2-5, with D perhaps matching TRBD2 (6 bases). Germline values: CDR1 SQVTM, CDR2 ANQGSEA. The CDR3 length is 14 residues. Trimming pared 6 bases from V and 4 bases from J, leaving 18 bases between. DNA for the CDR3: TGCAGCGTCGACGGAGGGGCGAGCCCAGAGACCCAGTACTTC. This codes for CSVDGGASPETQYF.

The chain has TRBV5-1 and TRBJ2-5; 12 bases fit TRBD2. J lost 2 bases, V lost 1 base, and 3 bases had no gene match. Germline assignment: CDR1 SGHRS and CDR2 YFSETQ. The CDR3 sequence is 16 residues long. CDR3 amino acids: CASSLLAGGRQETQYF. In nucleotides, the CDR3 is TGCGCCAGCAGCTTGCTAGCGGGGGGGCGTCAAGAGACCCAGTACTTC. The variable domain in full, with the rest retrieved from reference TRBV5-1 and TRBJ2-5, is KAGVTQTPRYLIKTRGQQVTLSCSPISGHRSVSWYQQTPGQGLQFLFEYFSETQRNKGNFPGRFSGRQFSNSRSEMNVSTLELGDSALYLCASSLLAGGRQETQYFGPGTRLLVL.

V and J are TRBV18 and TRBJ1-5, with TRBD1 matching 8 bases. The CDR3 loop spans 15 amino acids. V dropped 4 bases and J dropped 9; count of bases not matched to a gene: 11. The germline V gene has CDR1 KGHSH and CDR2 LQKENI. DNA for the CDR3: TGTGCCAGCTCACGCGGACAGGGCGCCCTTAGGCCCCAGCATTTT. It yields the protein CASSRGQGALRPQHF.

This clone occurred once. The chain combines TRBV7-2 with TRBJ2-1; tentatively, D is TRBD1 (7 bases). The germline V and J ends were trimmed by 6 bases and 0 bases, with 15 bases remaining between them. Germline CDR1 reads SGHTA; CDR2 reads FQGNSA. The CDR3 length is 16 residues. The CDR3 sequence is CASRRGTVSSYNEQFF. The CDR3 DNA is TGTGCCAGCAGACGGGGGACAGTCAGCTCCTACAATGAGCAGTTCTTC. Drawing the rest from reference TRBV7-2 and TRBJ2-1, the complete variable domain is GAGVSQSPSNKVTEKGKDVELRCDPISGHTALYWYRQSLGQGLEFLIYFQGNSAPDKSGLPSDRFSAERTGGSVSTLTIQRTQQEDSAVYLCASRRGTVSSYNEQFFGPGTRLTVL.

This clone was counted once. CDR3 sequence (DNA): TGTGCCAGTCGCCCTAGCGGGGTGAATAAAGAGACCCAGTACTTC. Amino acid sequence: CASRPSGVNKETQYF. The chain joins TRBV7-2 to TRBJ2-5, with 9 bases lining up with TRBD2. Germline assignment: CDR1 SGHTA and CDR2 FQGNSA. This CDR3 region has 15 residues. Unmatched junction bases numbered 11, after V lost 9 bases and J lost 3 bases.

The gene calls are TRBV6-5 and TRBJ1-1, with D possibly TRBD1 on 5 matching bases. The CDR3 extends over 16 amino acids. CDR1 and CDR2 (germline): MNHEY, SVGAGI. Trimming pared 0 bases from V and 0 bases from J, leaving 11 bases between. The chain's CDR3 is CASSYSGEGMNTEAFF. Here the CDR3 DNA reads TGTGCCAGCAGTTACTCGGGGGAGGGGATGAACACTGAAGCTTTCTTT.

The CDR3 DNA follows: TGTGCCAGCAGCCCCCGAGGGGGGGCGAGCACTGAAGCTTTCTTT. Amino acids: CASSPRGGASTEAFF. The rearrangement links TRBV7-3 to TRBJ1-1; possible D gene TRBD1, 6 bases. The CDR3 totals 15 residues. With 5 bases removed from V and 4 bases from J, the gap between germline ends came to 17 bases. CDR1 and CDR2 from the germline V gene are SGHTA and FQGTGA.

The chain uses TRBV6-5 and TRBJ2-1; TRBD2 matches at 9 bases. V was pared by 6 bases and J by 4 bases, with 4 bases of the junction left unmatched. The length of the CDR3 is 14 residues. Germline CDR1 reads MNHEY; CDR2 reads SVGAGI. DNA of the CDR3: TGTGCCAGCAGCGCGGGGGGGCGTTACAATGAGCAGTTCTTC. As protein: CASSAGGRYNEQFF.

V is TRBV7-3 and J is TRBJ2-2; the D is unclear. CDR1 is SGHTA and CDR2 is FQGTGA in the germline V gene. V lost 5 bases and J 7 bases, leaving 14 bases between the germline ends. The CDR3 loop spans 14 amino acids. CDR3 loop: CASSPRGSDGELFF. Here the CDR3 DNA reads TGTGCCAGCAGCCCCCGAGGAAGTGACGGGGAGCTGTTTTTT.

The chain combines TRBV10-2 with TRBJ1-5, with D maybe TRBD1 (6 bases). The germline V gene has CDR1 WSHSY and CDR2 SAAADI. CDR3 size: 13 residues. V gave up 3 bases and J gave up 7 bases, with 10 bases separating them. CDR3 nucleotide sequence: TGCGCCAGCAGTGAAGGGGGTGTCCAGCCCCAGCATTTT. Its protein product is CASSEGGVQPQHF.

The chain links TRBV19 to TRBJ2-1, with D tentatively TRBD1 (6 bases). Trimming pared 1 base from V and 7 bases from J, leaving 11 bases between. The CDR3 is 14 residues long. Germline CDR1 is LNHDA and CDR2 is SQIVND (reference sequence). Written as DNA, the CDR3 is TGTGCCAGTAGTATAGGCAGGGGTACTAATGAGCAGTTCTTC. Translated, it gives CASSIGRGTNEQFF.

The chain couples TRBV29-1 to TRBJ1-2, with a possible D match to TRBD1 (6 bases). The CDR3 extends over 12 amino acids. The germline gives CDR1 SQVTM, CDR2 ANQGSEA. V was cut by 5 bases and J by 2 bases, with 9 bases left in between. CDR3 nucleotide sequence: TGCAGCGTTATGACAGGAAACTATGGCTACACCTTC. This codes for CSVMTGNYGYTF.

The chain combines TRBV18 with TRBJ2-5; 7 nucleotides align to TRBD1. This CDR3 has 14 residues. V lost 6 bases and J lost 1; bases outside the gene matches: 5. CDR1 and CDR2 from the germline V gene are KGHSH and LQKENI. DNA for the CDR3: TGTGCCAGCTCGCCCTGGGACAGCCAAGAGACCCAGTACTTC. Its translation is CASSPWDSQETQYF.